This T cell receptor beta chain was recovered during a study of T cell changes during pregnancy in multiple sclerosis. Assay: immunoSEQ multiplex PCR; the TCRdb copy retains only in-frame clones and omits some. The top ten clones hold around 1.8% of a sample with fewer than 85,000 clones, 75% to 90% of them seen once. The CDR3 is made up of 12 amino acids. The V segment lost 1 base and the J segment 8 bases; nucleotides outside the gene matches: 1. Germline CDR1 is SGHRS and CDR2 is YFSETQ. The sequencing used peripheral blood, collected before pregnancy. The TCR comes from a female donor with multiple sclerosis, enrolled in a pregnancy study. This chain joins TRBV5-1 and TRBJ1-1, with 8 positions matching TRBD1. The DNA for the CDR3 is TGCGCCAGCAGCTTGTCAGGGGGCGAAGCTTTCTTT. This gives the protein CASSLSGGEAFF.